These 10 T cell receptor beta chains originate from one sample sequenced in a study of blood T cell repertoires in COVID-19 (dated by TCRdb to 2020 to 2022). To prepare the library, the immunoSEQ multiplex PCR assay was applied. Held by TCRdb, this immuneACCESS table contains in-frame sequences only and omits some clones. Under half of the omission traces to an unresolved V gene where checked; the cause of the rest is unknown. The sample profile shows 55,000 to 70,000 clones; roughly three quarters of them were found once. Less than 20% of the sample belongs to the ten largest clones. Sequences were obtained from peripheral blood. Receptors originate from a man older than 75 with acute or convalescent COVID-19.

CDR3 nucleotides: TGCGCCAGCAGCTTGGGGTGGGCAGGGGGCGCGGAGACCCAGTACTTC. Protein sequence: CASSLGWAGGAETQYF. The genes are TRBV5-1 and TRBJ2-5; 8 bases align to TRBD1. With V trimmed by 0 bases and J by 5 bases, 9 bases remained unmatched. CDR1 is SGHRS and CDR2 is YFSETQ in the germline V gene. The CDR3 spans 16 residues.

This clone occurred once. The chain carries TRBV7-6 and TRBJ1-2; 7 bases fit TRBD1. The V gene end was trimmed by 5 bases and the J gene end by 10 bases; junction bases not matched to a gene: 10. The CDR3 is made up of 13 amino acids. The germline V gene has CDR1 SGHVS and CDR2 FNYEAQ. The CDR3 is CASSPGTAPHYTF. The DNA of the CDR3 is TGTGCCAGCAGCCCCGGGACAGCTCCTCACTACACCTTC.

This clone was counted once. V is TRBV2 and J is TRBJ2-7; possible D gene TRBD1, 5 bases. Looked up from germline, CDR1 is SNHLY and CDR2 is FYNNEI. V was pared by 6 bases and J by 7 bases, with 16 bases between. The CDR3 sequence is 13 residues long. As DNA, the CDR3 is TGTGCCAGCAGGAAGGACACCTCTGGTGAGCAGTACTTC. Translated, it gives CASRKDTSGEQYF.

The CDR3 nucleotides read TGTGCCAGCAGCCCTCAAACAGGGCAGTCACCCCTCCACTTT. Its protein is CASSPQTGQSPLHF. This sequence joins TRBV4-2 and TRBJ1-6; TRBD1 is a possible D gene (6 bases). The germline V gene encodes CDR1 LGHNA and CDR2 YNFKEQ. V was pared by 4 bases and J by 10 bases, with 14 bases between. This CDR3 has 14 residues.

The chain uses TRBV5-1 and TRBJ2-1, with 8 bases lining up with TRBD2. The J segment lost 9 bases and the V segment lost 3 bases, leaving 14 bases of the junction unmatched. The CDR3 is 16 residues long. CDR1 and CDR2 (germline): SGHRS, YFSETQ. Here the CDR3 DNA reads TGCGCCAGCAGCTACCGCCCGGGACTAGTGTCTATTGAGCAGTTCTTC. This encodes CASSYRPGLVSIEQFF.

CDR3 nucleotides: TGTGCCAGCAGCCAAGCCCCTATAGCGTACGAGCAGTACTTC. This gives the protein CASSQAPIAYEQYF. The chain is built from TRBV3-1 (or the pseudogene TRBV3-2) and TRBJ2-7, with D perhaps matching TRBD2 (5 bases). Germline CDR1 reads LGHDT; CDR2 reads YNNKEL (reference sequence). The CDR3 runs to 14 residues. Between the trimmed V and J ends, which lost 1 base and 4 bases, there was a span of 11 bases.

This rearrangement joins TRBV14 to TRBJ1-6, with D perhaps TRBD1 (5 bases). The CDR3 spans 16 residues. The germline gives CDR1 SGHDN, CDR2 FVKESK. The ends were cut back, 4 bases at V and 7 bases at J, with 17 bases in the middle. CDR3 in DNA: TGTGCCAGCAGCCCAGGCAGGGCATATAGAAATTCACCCCTCCACTTT. It codes for CASSPGRAYRNSPLHF.

The V call is TRBV11-2, the J call TRBJ1-2; TRBD1 agrees at 7 bases. This CDR3 has 12 residues. Looked up from germline, CDR1 is SGHAT and CDR2 is FQNNGV. Trimming cost V 5 bases and J 8 bases; bases outside gene matches: 5. CDR3 sequence reads: CASSRTGRGYTF. Written as DNA, the CDR3 is TGTGCCAGCAGCAGGACAGGACGGGGCTACACCTTC.

This chain joins TRBV4-1 and TRBJ2-1; D is possibly TRBD2 (5 bases). V shed 3 bases and J shed 8 bases, with 17 bases lying between them. Germline loops: CDR1 MGHRA, CDR2 YSYEKL. The CDR3 is 15 residues long. CDR3 protein: CASSHTMDGKDEQFF. In nucleotides, the CDR3 is TGCGCCAGCAGCCATACCATGGACGGGAAGGATGAGCAGTTCTTC.

The chain joins TRBV27 to TRBJ2-1, with TRBD2 matching 13 bases. The CDR3 consists of 14 residues. CDR1 MNHEY and CDR2 SMNVEV come from the germline V gene (reference sequence). The trim removed 6 bases at V and 6 bases at J, leaving 2 bases unmatched. CDR3 region: CASRGLAGVNEQFF. CDR3 DNA: TGTGCCAGCAGAGGACTAGCGGGAGTCAATGAGCAGTTCTTC.